This T cell receptor (beta chain) was identified in a study of blood T cell repertoires in COVID-19. Study background: Specimens from acute and convalescent COVID-19 originated in the United States, Italy and Spain. In each case, the material was cDNA or gDNA derived from T cells, B-cell-depleted T cells, or PBMCs.

Germline V gene sequence: CDR1 MDHEN, CDR2 SYDVKM. V lost 1 base and J 0 bases, leaving 10 bases between the germline ends. CDR3 length: 15 residues. Per the study methods: Reference gene primers were amplified, and this amplification served to estimate nucleated cell counts. The method was immunoSEQ multiplex PCR; TCRdb's version includes in-frame clones alone and lacks a portion of them. V, J and clone size are taken as reported in that table, and D and trimming were inferred from the DNA itself. The table lists around 68,000 clones, approximately 91% of them singletons. The chain carries TRBV28 and TRBJ2-7; maybe TRBD1 (6 bases). This TCR was sampled from a human donor in a cohort sampled during active COVID-19. The sequencing input was peripheral blood. This CDR3 reads CASSLFQGPSYEQYF. Here the CDR3 DNA reads TGTGCCAGCAGTTTATTCCAGGGGCCCTCCTACGAGCAGTACTTC.